This record covers a single T cell receptor beta chain. This entry comes from a study of cytomegalovirus exposure and HLA in healthy donors. The donors were part of the validation cohort of 120 subjects. That cohort was separate from the first cohort, which comprised under 750 subjects. The germline V gene encodes CDR1 ENHRY and CDR2 SYGVKD. This CDR3 has 11 residues. V dropped 4 bases and J dropped 12 bases, with 12 bases sitting between them. Using immunoSEQ multiplex PCR, the repertoire was profiled, and TCRdb retains in-frame clones only, with some absent. The sample lists around 300,000 clones, 70% to 90% occurring once.

The receptor was isolated from a woman under 30 in good health and CMV-seronegative. The chain carries TRBV10-3 and TRBJ1-2; D may be TRBD1 (5 bases). The specimen was PBMCs. The CDR3 loop reads CAISAGGEDTF. The DNA of the CDR3 is TGTGCCATCAGTGCGGGGGGAGAAGACACCTTC.